This record concerns one T cell receptor beta chain sequence. The antigen is not known. This entry comes from a study of shared clonotypes between healthy human individuals. The study's findings and limits: Clonotype sharing among donors was expected to depend on sequencing depth. Across subsets, estimated richness was generally greater for naive than for memory populations.

Donors had no recently reported acute infections or vaccinations and were HIV-negative. Clones were read by immunoSEQ multiplex PCR, and TCRdb kept only the in-frame ones, dropping some. The sample carries about 2.5 million clones, about nine tenths recorded once. Trimming took off 5 bases at V and 2 bases at J, with 15 bases between the two ends. The CDR3 extends over 15 amino acids. Germline CDR1 and CDR2: SEHNR and FQNEAQ (reference sequence). The chain combines TRBV7-9 with TRBJ2-5, with D perhaps matching TRBD2 (6 bases). Sequences were obtained from naive CD4+ T cells from PBMCs. The subset was: CD45RA+ positively selected. The TCR comes from a man aged 18 to 29 in good health. Some clones in this sample may be carry-over from other donors' samples. The CDR3: CASSRTLAYQETQYF. The CDR3 nucleotides are TGTGCCAGCAGCCGAACCCTAGCGTATCAAGAGACCCAGTACTTC.